This T cell receptor beta chain was sequenced during a study of cytomegalovirus exposure and HLA in healthy donors. The study, taken as a whole, reports: Later work found most CMV-associated TCR beta chains apparently HLA-restricted. Cytomegalovirus status, reportedly, was diagnosed with high specificity and sensitivity by the classifier.

For this clone: No antigen is known for it.

At collection, donors were nominally healthy, but unrecorded immune exposures were probable. Germline V gene sequence: CDR1 MNHNS, CDR2 SASEGT. The V and J ends lost 6 bases and 2 bases, in that order; junction bases with no gene match: 3. This CDR3 region has 13 residues. PCR involved 60 Vbeta and 13 Jbeta primers. Per the original methods: Counted up in a later analysis, unique TCR beta chains came to about 80 million, with around 11 million shared. The table came from immunoSEQ multiplex PCR; TCRdb's copy has only in-frame clones and leaves some out. The D gene and trimming were derived from the DNA, and the V and J assignments and clone size from that table. This table holds over 150,000 clones, 75% to 85% found once.

The sample taken for sequencing was PBMCs. This TCR derives from a man aged 50-59 years in good health and CMV-seropositive. The chain employs TRBV6-1 and TRBJ1-1, with 7 bases matching TRBD1. CDR3 in amino acids: CASRYRGNTEAFF. The CDR3 DNA follows: TGTGCCAGCAGATACAGGGGAAACACTGAAGCTTTCTTT.